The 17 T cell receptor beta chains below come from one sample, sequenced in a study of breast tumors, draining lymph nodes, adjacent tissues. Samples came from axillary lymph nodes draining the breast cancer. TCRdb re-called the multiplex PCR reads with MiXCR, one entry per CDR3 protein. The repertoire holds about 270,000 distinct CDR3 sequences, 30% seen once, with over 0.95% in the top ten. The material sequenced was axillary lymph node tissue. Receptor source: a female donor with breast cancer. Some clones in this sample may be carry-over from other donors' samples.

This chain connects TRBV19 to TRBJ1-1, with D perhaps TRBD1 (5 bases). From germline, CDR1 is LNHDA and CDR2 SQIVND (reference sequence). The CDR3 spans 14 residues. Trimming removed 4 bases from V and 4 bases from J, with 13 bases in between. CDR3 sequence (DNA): TGTGCCAGTAGTACCTCCAGGGTTGGCACTGAAGCTTTCTTT. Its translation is CASSTSRVGTEAFF.

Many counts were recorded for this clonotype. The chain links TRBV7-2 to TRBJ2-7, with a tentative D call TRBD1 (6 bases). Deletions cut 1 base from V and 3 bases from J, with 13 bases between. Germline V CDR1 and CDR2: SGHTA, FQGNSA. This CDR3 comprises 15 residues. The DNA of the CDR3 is TGTGCCAGCAGCTTAGGGACAGACTCTATCTACGAGCAGTACTTC. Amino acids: CASSLGTDSIYEQYF.

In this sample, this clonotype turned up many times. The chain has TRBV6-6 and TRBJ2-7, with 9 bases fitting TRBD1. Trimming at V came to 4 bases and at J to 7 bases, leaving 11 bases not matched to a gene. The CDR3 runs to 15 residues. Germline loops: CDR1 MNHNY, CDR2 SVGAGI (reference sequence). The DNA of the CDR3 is TGTGCCAGCAGTTTCTCCAGGACAGGGGACCGAGAGCAGTACTTC. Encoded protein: CASSFSRTGDREQYF.

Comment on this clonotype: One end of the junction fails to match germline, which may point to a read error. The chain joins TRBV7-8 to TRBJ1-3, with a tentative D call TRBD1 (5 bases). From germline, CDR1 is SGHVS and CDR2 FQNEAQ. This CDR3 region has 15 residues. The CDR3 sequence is CASSLGGNPGNTIHF. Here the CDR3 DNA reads TGTGCCAGCAGCTTAGGGGGGAACCCTGGAAACACCATACATTTT. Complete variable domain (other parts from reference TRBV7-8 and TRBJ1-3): GAGVSQSPRYKVAKRGQDVALRCDPISGHVSLFWYQQALGQGPEFLTYFQNEAQLDKSGLPSDRFFAERPEGSVSTLKIQRTQQEDSAVYLCASSLGGNPGNTIHFGEGSWLTVV.

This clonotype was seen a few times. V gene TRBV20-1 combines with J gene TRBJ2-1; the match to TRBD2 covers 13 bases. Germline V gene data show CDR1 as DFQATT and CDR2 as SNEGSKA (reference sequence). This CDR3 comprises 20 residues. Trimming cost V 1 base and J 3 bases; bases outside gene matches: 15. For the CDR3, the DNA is TGCAGTGCTAGAGTAGCATCTGACACTAGCGGGAGGGCCGTCTACAATGAGCAGTTCTTC. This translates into CSARVASDTSGRAVYNEQFF.

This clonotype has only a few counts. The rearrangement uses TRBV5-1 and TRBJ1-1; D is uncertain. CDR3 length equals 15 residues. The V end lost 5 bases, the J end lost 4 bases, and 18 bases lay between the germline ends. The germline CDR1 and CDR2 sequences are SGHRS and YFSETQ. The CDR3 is CASSSGGQGGTEAFF. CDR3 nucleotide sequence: TGCGCCAGCAGTTCGGGAGGCCAAGGTGGCACTGAAGCTTTCTTT. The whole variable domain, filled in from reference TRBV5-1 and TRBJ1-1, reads KAGVTQTPRYLIKTRGQQVTLSCSPISGHRSVSWYQQTPGQGLQFLFEYFSETQRNKGNFPGRFSGRQFSNSRSEMNVSTLELGDSALYLCASSSGGQGGTEAFFGQGTRLTVV.

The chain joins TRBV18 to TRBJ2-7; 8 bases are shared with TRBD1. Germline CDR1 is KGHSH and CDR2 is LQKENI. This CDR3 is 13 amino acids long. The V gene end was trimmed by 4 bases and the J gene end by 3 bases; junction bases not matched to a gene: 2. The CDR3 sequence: CASSRTGLYEQYF. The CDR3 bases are TGTGCCAGCTCACGGACAGGGCTCTACGAGCAGTACTTC.

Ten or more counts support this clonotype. CDR3 protein: CASSLRGPWGYTF. CDR3 bases: TGTGCCAGCAGTTTAAGGGGACCGTGGGGCTACACCTTC. This chain connects TRBV12-3 or TRBV12-4 to TRBJ1-2; D possibly corresponds to TRBD1 (5 bases). V gave up 2 bases and J gave up 8 bases, with 12 bases separating them. The CDR3 is made up of 13 amino acids.

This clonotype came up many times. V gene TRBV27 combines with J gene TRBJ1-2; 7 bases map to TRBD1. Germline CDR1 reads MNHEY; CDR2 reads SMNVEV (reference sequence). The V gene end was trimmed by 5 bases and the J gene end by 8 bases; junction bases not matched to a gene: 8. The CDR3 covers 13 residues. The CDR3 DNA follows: TGTGCCAGCAGTCAGGGGGACGAGCGCGGCTACACCTTC. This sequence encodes CASSQGDERGYTF.

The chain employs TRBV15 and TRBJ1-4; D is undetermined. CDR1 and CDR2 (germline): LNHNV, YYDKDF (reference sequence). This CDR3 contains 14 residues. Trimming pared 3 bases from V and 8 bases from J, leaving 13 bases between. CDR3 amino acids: CATSRGGRREKLFF. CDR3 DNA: TGTGCCACCAGCAGGGGTGGGCGGCGCGAAAAACTGTTTTTT.

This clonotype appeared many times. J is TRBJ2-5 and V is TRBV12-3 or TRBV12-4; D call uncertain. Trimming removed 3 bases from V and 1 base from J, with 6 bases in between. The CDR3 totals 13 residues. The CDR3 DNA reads TGTGCCAGCAGTTTGGGGTCCCAAGAGACCCAGTACTTC. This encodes CASSLGSQETQYF.

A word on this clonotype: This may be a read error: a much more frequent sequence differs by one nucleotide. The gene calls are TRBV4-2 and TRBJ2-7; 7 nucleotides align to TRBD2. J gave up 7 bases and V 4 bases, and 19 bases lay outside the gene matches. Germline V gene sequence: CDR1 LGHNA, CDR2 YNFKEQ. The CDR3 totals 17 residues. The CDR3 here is CASSPSIAGPGPREQYF. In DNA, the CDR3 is TGTGCCAGCAGCCCTTCAATAGCGGGCCCCGGACCAAGAGAGCAGTACTTC.

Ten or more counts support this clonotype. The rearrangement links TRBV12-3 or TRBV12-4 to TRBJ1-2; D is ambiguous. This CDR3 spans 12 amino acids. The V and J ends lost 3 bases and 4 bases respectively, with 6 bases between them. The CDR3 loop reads CASSFWAYGYTF. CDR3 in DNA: TGTGCCAGCAGTTTCTGGGCCTATGGCTACACCTTC.

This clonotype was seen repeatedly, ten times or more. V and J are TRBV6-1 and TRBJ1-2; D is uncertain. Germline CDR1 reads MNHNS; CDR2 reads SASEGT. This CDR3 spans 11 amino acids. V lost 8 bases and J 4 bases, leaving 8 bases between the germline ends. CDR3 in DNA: TGTGCCAGCGGGCAGATCTATGGCTACACCTTC. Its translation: CASGQIYGYTF.

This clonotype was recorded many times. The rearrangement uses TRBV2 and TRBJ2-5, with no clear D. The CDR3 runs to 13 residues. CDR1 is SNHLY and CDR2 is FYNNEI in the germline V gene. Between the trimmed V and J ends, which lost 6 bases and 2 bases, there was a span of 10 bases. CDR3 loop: CASSPTPQETQYF. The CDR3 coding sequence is TGTGCCAGCAGCCCTACACCACAAGAGACCCAGTACTTC.

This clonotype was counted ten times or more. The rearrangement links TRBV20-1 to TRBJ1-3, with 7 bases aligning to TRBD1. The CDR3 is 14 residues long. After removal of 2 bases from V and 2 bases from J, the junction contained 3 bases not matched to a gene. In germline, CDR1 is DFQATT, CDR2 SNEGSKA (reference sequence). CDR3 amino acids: CSARQGGTGNTIYF. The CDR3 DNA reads TGCAGTGCTAGACAGGGGGGGACTGGAAACACCATATATTTT.

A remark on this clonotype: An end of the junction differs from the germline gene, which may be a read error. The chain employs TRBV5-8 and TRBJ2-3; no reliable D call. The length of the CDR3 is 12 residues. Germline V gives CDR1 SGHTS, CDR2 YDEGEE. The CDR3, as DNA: TGTGCCAGCAGCCGAGATACAGATACGCAGTGTTTT. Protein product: CASSRDTDTQCF.